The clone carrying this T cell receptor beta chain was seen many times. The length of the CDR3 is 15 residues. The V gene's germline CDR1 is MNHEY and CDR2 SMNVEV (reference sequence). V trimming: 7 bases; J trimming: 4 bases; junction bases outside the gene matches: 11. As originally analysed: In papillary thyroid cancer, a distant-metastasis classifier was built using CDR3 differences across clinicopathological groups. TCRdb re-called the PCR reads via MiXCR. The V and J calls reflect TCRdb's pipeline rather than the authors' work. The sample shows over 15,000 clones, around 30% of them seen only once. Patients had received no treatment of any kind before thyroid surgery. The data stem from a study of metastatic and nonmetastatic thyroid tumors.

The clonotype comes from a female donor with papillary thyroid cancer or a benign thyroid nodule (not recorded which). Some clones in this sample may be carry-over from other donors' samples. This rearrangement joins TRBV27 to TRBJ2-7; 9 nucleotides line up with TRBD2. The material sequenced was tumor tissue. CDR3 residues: CASKRSGTSPYEQYF. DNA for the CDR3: TGTGCCAGCAAACGTTCCGGGACTAGCCCTTACGAGCAGTACTTC.